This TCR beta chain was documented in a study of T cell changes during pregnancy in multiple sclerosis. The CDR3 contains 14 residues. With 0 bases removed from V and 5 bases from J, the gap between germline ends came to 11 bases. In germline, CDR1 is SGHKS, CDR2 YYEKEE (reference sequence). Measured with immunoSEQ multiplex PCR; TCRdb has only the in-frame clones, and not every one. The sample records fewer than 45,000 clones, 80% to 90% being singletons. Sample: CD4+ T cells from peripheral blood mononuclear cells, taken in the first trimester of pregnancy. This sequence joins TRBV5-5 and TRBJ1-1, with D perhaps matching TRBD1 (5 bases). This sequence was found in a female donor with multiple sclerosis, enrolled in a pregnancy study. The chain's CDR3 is CASSLEGVRTEAFF. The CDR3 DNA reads TGTGCCAGCAGCTTGGAAGGGGTTCGGACTGAAGCTTTCTTT.